A selection of T cell receptor beta chains follows, all from one sample in a study of a mutant IDH1 vaccine in newly diagnosed glioma. Profiling relied on immunoSEQ multiplex PCR, and the TCRdb table lists in-frame clones only, not all of them. The sample lists some 40,000 clones, roughly four fifths occurring once. These receptors have no identified antigens. The specimen was PBMCs, collected from a glioma patient whose treatment included an IDH1 peptide vaccine. The receptors originated from a man aged 40-50 years with glioma. CDR3s include the opening cysteine and the closing phenylalanine or tryptophan. A D gene is named only where the DNA matches it firmly. Size is omitted from some rows. Given values are once, few, many or a class for expanded clones.

abundance: -
j_gene: TRBJ1-1
v_gene: TRBV9
d_gene: -
CDR3aa: CASSGGGMNTEAFF
CDR3nt: TGTGCCAGCAGTGGTGGGGGGATGAACACTGAAGCTTTCTTT

abundance: -
j_gene: TRBJ2-3
v_gene: TRBV6-4
d_gene: TRBD1
CDR3aa: CASSGQGEADTQYF
CDR3nt: TGTGCCAGCAGTGGACAGGGTGAGGCAGATACGCAGTATTTT

abundance: -
j_gene: TRBJ2-5
v_gene: TRBV6-1
d_gene: -
CDR3aa: CASSEASGPAETQYF
CDR3nt: TGTGCCAGCAGTGAAGCGTCGGGGCCGGCCGAGACCCAGTACTTC

abundance: -
j_gene: TRBJ2-7
v_gene: TRBV7-8
d_gene: TRBD1
CDR3aa: CASSLDPGQGLHEQYF
CDR3nt: TGTGCCAGCAGCTTAGACCCCGGACAGGGTCTCCACGAGCAGTACTTC

abundance: -
j_gene: TRBJ1-3
v_gene: TRBV18
d_gene: -
CDR3aa: CASSPGSTGNTIYF
CDR3nt: TGTGCCAGCTCACCAGGGAGCACTGGAAACACCATATATTTT

abundance: -
j_gene: TRBJ1-5
v_gene: TRBV6-1
d_gene: TRBD1
CDR3aa: CASIGTGNQPQHF
CDR3nt: TGTGCCAGCATCGGGACAGGGAATCAGCCCCAGCATTTT

abundance: -
j_gene: TRBJ1-4
v_gene: TRBV5-1
d_gene: -
CDR3aa: CASSLAGSNEKLFF
CDR3nt: TGCGCCAGCAGCTTGGCGGGCAGTAATGAAAAACTGTTTTTT

abundance: -
j_gene: TRBJ2-5
v_gene: TRBV9
d_gene: TRBD2
CDR3aa: CASSVAPLAGGFETQYF
CDR3nt: TGTGCCAGCAGCGTAGCCCCCCTAGCGGGTGGTTTCGAGACCCAGTACTTC

abundance: -
j_gene: TRBJ2-2
v_gene: TRBV10-3
d_gene: TRBD2
CDR3aa: CAIRGDGTSAYTGELFF
CDR3nt: TGTGCCATCAGGGGTGACGGAACTAGCGCGTACACCGGGGAGCTGTTTTTT

abundance: once
j_gene: TRBJ2-7
v_gene: TRBV5-1
d_gene: TRBD1
CDR3aa: CASREPGTGTHEQYF
CDR3nt: TGCGCCAGCAGAGAACCCGGGACAGGGACCCACGAGCAGTACTTC

abundance: once
j_gene: TRBJ1-2
v_gene: TRBV7-9
d_gene: TRBD1
CDR3aa: CASRPTGDRFYYGYTF
CDR3nt: TGTGCCAGCAGGCCGACTGGGGACAGGTTCTATTATGGCTACACCTTC

abundance: -
j_gene: TRBJ2-3
v_gene: TRBV7-2
d_gene: -
CDR3aa: CASSRAGNDLDTQYF
CDR3nt: TGTGCCAGCAGCCGAGCAGGGAATGATCTGGATACGCAGTATTTT

abundance: -
j_gene: TRBJ2-1
v_gene: TRBV19
d_gene: TRBD2
CDR3aa: CASSGGLADYNEQFF
CDR3nt: TGTGCCAGTAGTGGAGGACTAGCGGACTACAATGAGCAGTTCTTC

abundance: -
j_gene: TRBJ2-3
v_gene: TRBV4-2
d_gene: TRBD2
CDR3aa: CASSQGDGLAGGQGTQYF
CDR3nt: TGTGCCAGCAGCCAAGGCGATGGACTAGCGGGGGGGCAAGGTACGCAGTATTTT

abundance: -
j_gene: TRBJ2-3
v_gene: TRBV7-9
d_gene: -
CDR3aa: CASSLVPMNTQYF
CDR3nt: TGTGCCAGCAGCTTAGTTCCCATGAATACGCAGTATTTT

abundance: -
j_gene: TRBJ2-7
v_gene: TRBV5-5
d_gene: TRBD2
CDR3aa: CASTRGLEAYEQYF
CDR3nt: TGTGCCAGCACCCGCGGACTAGAGGCCTACGAGCAGTACTTC

abundance: -
j_gene: TRBJ1-6
v_gene: TRBV4-3
d_gene: -
CDR3aa: CASSLGIRENSPLHF
CDR3nt: TGCGCCAGCAGCCTAGGGATCAGGGAAAATTCACCCCTCCACTTT